Here is one T cell receptor beta chain with its context. The source of the sample is a study of control samples from healthy donors and cancer patients. The V and J ends lost 0 bases and 10 bases respectively, with 13 bases between them. The CDR3 totals 14 residues. Germline V gene sequence: CDR1 GTSNPN, CDR2 SVGIG (reference sequence). Clones were sequenced by immunoSEQ multiplex PCR, and TCRdb holds only the in-frame ones, with some missing. Counted here are around 55,000 clones, roughly 90% occurring once; the ten biggest clones make up around 3.8%. The sample was blood. This chain joins TRBV30 and TRBJ1-6; the D gene is possibly TRBD1 (5 bases). This clonotype originated in a man over 45 in good health. The CDR3 nucleotides read TGTGCCTGGAGTGTACGGGGGTCGGGATCACCCCTCCACTTT. Its protein is CAWSVRGSGSPLHF.